Included here is one T cell receptor beta chain sequence, with context. Its cognate antigen has yet to be identified. No base-level quality is on record; no much larger clone is a single base apart. These data are taken from a study of cytomegalovirus exposure and HLA in healthy donors (dated by TCRdb to 2016 to 2017). With regard to the full study: According to an earlier analysis of several hundred of the donors, some 180 million T cells yielded some 120 million unique TCR beta sequences and 276 Gb of sequence data. All discovery cohort repertoires had been generated using a single sequencing platform. Of the approximately 400 genotyped donors, about 80% fell in the genetic ancestry cluster associated with self-reported Caucasian donors. The study combined high-throughput TCR immunosequencing, statistical association of individual TCRs with disease status, and machine learning to predict cytomegalovirus infection status. An early release covering some 640 HLA-typed donors comprised about 300 gigabases of sequencing data and around 80 million unique TCR sequences. The study profiled the T cell repertoires of 500 to 800 subjects by immunosequencing and related them to cytomegalovirus serostatus. Along with the approximately 650-subject first cohort, a separate validation cohort of more than 90 different subjects was used. On average, around 240,000 unique TCR beta nucleotide sequences were sequenced per donor among more than 350 genotyped donors of the cohort, with 15% to 20% of those sequences being non-productive. Donor age, sex, ethnicity and CMV serostatus were compiled together with the repertoire data. Both class I and class II loci were covered by HLA typing, at four-digit resolution. A later analysis re-analyzed previously published TCR beta repertoires from 660 or so donors and added high-resolution HLA genotyping to study TCR occurrence patterns. The study aimed to test whether cataloging public T cell receptors could reveal signatures of past pathogen exposure. A later genetic analysis took genome-wide SNP genotypes for about three fifths of the roughly 700 donors and used that subset as a discovery cohort. Roughly 5 DR-DQ haplotypes were treated as single units for association and clustering because of strong linkage in the cohort. Rather than using new phenotypic data, the later analysis identified candidate immune exposures from TCR beta sequences and from how often those sequences occurred across donors. In an earlier analysis of 587 of the donors, high-throughput TCR beta sequencing was used to judge whether each TCR beta V gene segment behaved as functional or pseudogenic. The number of donors typed differed by locus, with about 629-630 for A, B, C, DRB1 and DQB1, more than 500 for DQA1, under 610 for DPA1, and about 450 for DPB1.

General conclusions and limits of the study: Specific HLA alleles were associated with 16,951 TCR beta sequences at a false discovery rate of 0.05 in a later analysis. According to a later genetic analysis, donors in an Asian-associated ancestry cluster had fewer N-insertions in productive TCRs than the approximately 650-donor mean. A later analysis found that TCR association rates varied across HLA loci, with DRB1 alleles showing the most associated TCRs and HLA-C alleles the fewest. This cohort had only TCR beta chains sequenced, and the lack of alpha or paired-chain data limited which features could be detected. Because the 87-base-pair reads could not distinguish some IMGT-functional V segments, including TRBV6-2 and TRBV6-3, those segments were excluded. Strong co-occurrence of HLA alleles, especially DR and DQ, made assigning TCR associations to individual alleles difficult. A later analysis found that HLA-associated TCR beta chains were more clonally expanded and had lower generation probabilities than equally common non-associated chains. In an earlier analysis of several hundred of the donors, most TCR beta V segments were observed in productive rearrangements about 87% or about 30% of the time, broadly matching IMGT annotations. Three of the identified cytomegalovirus-associated TCR beta chains were confirmed in vitro to be specific for cytomegalovirus antigens. In the study, around 150 TCR beta chains were listed as associated with cytomegalovirus. According to a later analysis, most CMV-associated TCR beta chains appeared to be HLA-restricted, and the HLA associations seemed to be driven largely by CMV exposure. The earlier analysis of approximately 590 of the donors excluded over 15 rarely observed V segments, including chromosome 9 orphons, because counts were too low. A further reported finding was that TCR beta sequences accurately predicted the HLA-A and HLA-B alleles for most subjects in the first cohort. The presence/absence analyses assumed that sequencing depth was roughly uniform across donors, and that assumption may not be true. Correlated functional status among segregating V segments might reflect linkage disequilibrium, but an unknown experimental factor could not be ruled out. In both the original and validation cohorts, the classifier was reported to diagnose cytomegalovirus status with high specificity and sensitivity. Because HLA typing was missing for some donors at each locus, association tests included only the typed subset. Across donors, most TCR sequences were observed very rarely, whereas some public TCRs were present in many individuals. A cluster of highly shared sequence variants was judged likely to be a technical artifact of the sequencing pipeline. V-gene and J-gene trimming of TCR beta chains was associated with a missense DCLRE1C variant in a later genetic analysis, and the association was replicated in an independent cohort. It was suggested by the authors that the approach could potentially be generalized to other disease states and immunological phenotypes. For the cohort, immune exposure information was limited to CMV serostatus. According to a later analysis, parvovirus B19, influenza, CMV and Epstein-Barr virus appeared linked to several top co-occurrence clusters.

The library was prepared using the immunoSEQ multiplex PCR assay. The multiplex PCR relied on a mix of 60 forward primers for TCR Vbeta segments and 13 reverse primers for TCR Jbeta segments. The CDR3 region of rearranged TCR beta genes was amplified from genomic DNA with a multiplex PCR assay. The Illumina HiSeq System was used to sequence the amplified TCR beta libraries as 87-base-pair reads. In the source study's methods: A later analysis counted about 76 million unique TCR beta chains across the 640 or so repertoires, and 9 million to 14 million of these chains were shared by at least two donors. To remove PCR and sequencing errors, raw reads were error-corrected and collapsed into unique sequences using a nearest-neighbor algorithm that merged closely related sequences. Alignment of CDR3 sequences to IMGT reference sequences was used to assign V, D and J gene segments. For a sequence to be retained, at least a six-nucleotide match to both a V gene segment and a J gene segment was required. A rearrangement counted as productive if the CDR3 had no stop codons and remained in frame with V and J, and every other rearrangement counted as non-productive. CDR3 was defined according to IMGT convention as the region running from the second conserved V-encoded cysteine to the conserved J-encoded phenylalanine. The earlier analysis of about 590 of the donors excluded sequences that lacked an unambiguous match to a single V gene segment. An earlier analysis of several hundred of the donors called V segments functional above 56.7% productive rearrangements and segregating when the between-donor standard deviation exceeded 5%. A statistical classification framework was developed to diagnose cytomegalovirus status using the catalog of TCR beta chain sequences. V and J gene assignment, in a later analysis, came from comparing TCR nucleotide sequences with IMGT/GENE-DB human TR gene sequences. Using the TCRdist pipeline, a later analysis assigned CDR3 sequences along with most-parsimonious VDJ recombination scenarios. A later analysis defined each TCR beta chain by its CDR3 amino acid sequence plus V-gene family, and excluded reads lacking a unique V-gene family. In a later analysis, 500 to 650 highly shared, low-generation-probability nucleotide sequences were removed to address suspected cross-contamination and a sequencing artifact. A later analysis calculated a clonal expansion index for each public chain from normalized within-repertoire ranks of inferred template counts. In a later analysis, generation probabilities were computed with a VDJ recombination model fitted to out-of-frame rearrangements, and the resulting probabilities were checked against IGoR. A later analysis scored TCR-TCR, TCR-HLA and TCR-CMV co-occurrence with hypergeometric tests, applying a repertoire-size bias correction to TCR pairs. False discovery rates were estimated in a later analysis by permuting HLA or CMV assignments 20 times. In a later analysis, co-occurring TCRs were grouped using DBSCAN, and TCRdist sequence similarity was added for clustering within HLA-allele-positive subsets. Repertoires with fewer than 30,000 or more than 120,000 public chains were left out of co-occurrence clustering, as were five repertoires with anomalous nucleotide sharing. Here the immuneACCESS table is served through TCRdb, limited to in-frame sequences with V and J called. Missing clones are a known gap in these copies; in checked studies unresolved V genes cover under half, and the rest lacks a known reason. V, J and clone size were drawn from that table, and D and trimming were deduced from the DNA. The sample table holds 160,000 or so clones, of which roughly nine tenths were seen once. Under 0.95% of the sample comes from the top ten.

The cohort consisted of some 730 healthy bone marrow donors. At the time of sampling, all cohort members were nominally healthy, though unrecorded immune exposures were likely present. The donor tested CMV seronegative, placing the donor among the 350 to 400 seronegative members of the cohort. Every donor gave a peripheral blood sample, and the peripheral blood mononuclear cells from that sample were used for TCR beta sequencing. Genomic DNA was extracted from the blood cell samples with the Qiagen DNeasy Blood Extraction Kit. CDR1 and CDR2 were assigned from the germline V gene as SGHRS and YFSETQ. V is pruned by 3 bases and J by 5 bases, leaving 6 bases of the junction without a gene match. CDR3 length: 15 amino acids, cysteine to phenylalanine. The only DNA kept is the CDR3, 45 bases in frame from the first base.

The receptor chain draws on TRBV5-1 and TRBJ1-5; a stretch of 9 junction bases matches TRBD1. Sequences were obtained from PBMCs. The clonotype was recovered from a woman in her twenties or thirties in good health and CMV-seronegative. CDR3 reads: CASSSGTGRHQPQHF. The DNA is as follows: TGCGCCAGCAGCTCCGGGACAGGGCGGCATCAGCCCCAGCATTTT.